The TCR beta chain described here comes from a study of glioma-infiltrating T cells. Study findings and constraints: Non-neoplastic patients had below-expected tissue-blood divergence, while all gliomas exceeded expectation.

Details on this clonotype: The antigen is unknown.

This CDR3 is built from 15 residues. Trimming cost V 1 base and J 0 bases; bases outside gene matches: 2. Germline CDR1 is LGHDT and CDR2 is YNNKEL (reference sequence). TCR alpha and beta CDR3 regions were amplified from RNA using iRepertoire nested multiplex PCR. TCRdb reprocessed the multiplex PCR reads with MiXCR, giving one entry per CDR3 protein. The table shows around 170,000 distinct CDR3 sequences, with roughly two fifths occurring only once. This clonotype was obtained from a human donor with low-grade glioma or glioblastoma, undergoing nonglioma brain surgery, or in good health (not recorded which). Sequenced input: glioma tissue, nonneoplastic brain tissue, or PBMCs (not recorded which). The chain uses TRBV3-1 and TRBJ1-1, with TRBD1 matching over 7 bases. The chain's CDR3 is CASSQVGTVNTEAFF. CDR3 DNA sequence: TGTGCCAGCAGCCAAGTCGGGACAGTGAACACTGAAGCTTTCTTT.